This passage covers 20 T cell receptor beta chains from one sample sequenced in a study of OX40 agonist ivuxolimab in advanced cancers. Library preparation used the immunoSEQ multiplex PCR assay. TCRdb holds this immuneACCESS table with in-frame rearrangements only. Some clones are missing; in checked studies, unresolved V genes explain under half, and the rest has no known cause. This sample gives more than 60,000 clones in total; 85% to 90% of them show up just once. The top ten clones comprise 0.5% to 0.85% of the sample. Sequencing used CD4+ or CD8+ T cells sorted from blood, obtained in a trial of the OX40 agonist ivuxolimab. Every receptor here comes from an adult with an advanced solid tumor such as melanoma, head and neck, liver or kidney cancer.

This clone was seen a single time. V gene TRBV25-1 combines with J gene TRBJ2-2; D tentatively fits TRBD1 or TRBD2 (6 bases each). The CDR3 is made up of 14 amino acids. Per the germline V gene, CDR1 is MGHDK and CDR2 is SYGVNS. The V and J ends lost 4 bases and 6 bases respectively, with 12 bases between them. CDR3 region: CASSVGGRPGELFF. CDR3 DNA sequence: TGTGCCAGCAGTGTTGGGGGGCGTCCCGGGGAGCTGTTTTTT. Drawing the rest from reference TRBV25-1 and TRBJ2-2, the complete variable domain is EADIYQTPRYLVIGTGKKITLECSQTMGHDKMYWYQQDPGMELHLIHYSYGVNSTEKGDLSSESTVSRIRTEHFPLTLESARPSHTSQYLCASSVGGRPGELFFGEGSRLTVL.

CDR3: CATSSSRGGGAGELFF. CDR3 bases: TGTGCCACCAGCTCCTCCCGGGGCGGCGGTGCCGGGGAGCTGTTTTTT. The chain joins TRBV15 to TRBJ2-2; D is perhaps TRBD1 or TRBD2 (5 bases each). From germline, CDR1 is LNHNV and CDR2 YYDKDF (reference sequence). Between the trimmed V and J ends, which lost 5 bases and 6 bases, there was a span of 19 bases. The CDR3 has 16 amino acids.

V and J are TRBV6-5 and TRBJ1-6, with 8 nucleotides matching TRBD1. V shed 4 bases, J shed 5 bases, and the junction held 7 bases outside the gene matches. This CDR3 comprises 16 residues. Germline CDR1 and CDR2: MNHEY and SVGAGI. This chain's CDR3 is CASSFTGGFNNSPLHF. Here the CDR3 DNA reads TGTGCCAGCAGTTTTACAGGGGGTTTCAATAATTCACCCCTCCACTTT.

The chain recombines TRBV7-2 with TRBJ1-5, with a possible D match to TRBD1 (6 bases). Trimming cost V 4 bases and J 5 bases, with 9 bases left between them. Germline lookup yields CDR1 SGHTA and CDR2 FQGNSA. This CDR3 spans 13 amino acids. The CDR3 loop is CASSSGQYQPQHF. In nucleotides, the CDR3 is TGTGCCAGCAGCTCCGGACAGTATCAGCCCCAGCATTTT.

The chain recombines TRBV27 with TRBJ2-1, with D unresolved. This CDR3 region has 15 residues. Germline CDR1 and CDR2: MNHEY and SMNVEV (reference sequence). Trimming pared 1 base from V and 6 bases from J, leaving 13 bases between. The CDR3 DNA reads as TGTGCCAGCAGTTTATTGTCGGCAGCAACCAATGAGCAGTTCTTC. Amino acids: CASSLLSAATNEQFF.

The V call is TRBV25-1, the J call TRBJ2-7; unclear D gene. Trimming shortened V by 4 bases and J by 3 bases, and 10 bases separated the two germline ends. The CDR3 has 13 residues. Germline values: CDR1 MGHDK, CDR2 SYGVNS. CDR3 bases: TGTGCCAGCAGTGCCCCGAAAGACTACGAGCAGTACTTC. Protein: CASSAPKDYEQYF.

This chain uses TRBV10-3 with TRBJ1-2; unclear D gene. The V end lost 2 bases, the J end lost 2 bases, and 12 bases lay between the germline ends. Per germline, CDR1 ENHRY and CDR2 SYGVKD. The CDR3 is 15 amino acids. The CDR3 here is CAISEGVARNYGYTF. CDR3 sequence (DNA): TGTGCCATCAGTGAGGGGGTGGCCAGAAACTATGGCTACACCTTC.

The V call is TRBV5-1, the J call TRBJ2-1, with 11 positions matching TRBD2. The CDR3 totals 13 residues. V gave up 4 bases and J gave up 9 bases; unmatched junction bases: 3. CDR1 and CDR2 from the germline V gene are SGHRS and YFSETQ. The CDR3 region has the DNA TGCGCCAGCAGCGCCGGGACTAGCGGTGAGCAGTTCTTC. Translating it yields CASSAGTSGEQFF.

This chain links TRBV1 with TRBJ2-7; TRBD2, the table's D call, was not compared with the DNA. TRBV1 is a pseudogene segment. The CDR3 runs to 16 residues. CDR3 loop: CTSSQPYLAGVYEQYF. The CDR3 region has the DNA TGCACCAGCAGCCAACCGTATCTAGCGGGGGTGTACGAGCAGTACTTC.

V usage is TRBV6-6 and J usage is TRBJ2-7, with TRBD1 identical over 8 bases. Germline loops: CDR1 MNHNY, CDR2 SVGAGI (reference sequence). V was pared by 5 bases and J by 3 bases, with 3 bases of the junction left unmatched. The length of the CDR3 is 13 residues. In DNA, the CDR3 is TGTGCCAGCAGTGTGGACAGGGTCTACGAGCAGTACTTC. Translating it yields CASSVDRVYEQYF.

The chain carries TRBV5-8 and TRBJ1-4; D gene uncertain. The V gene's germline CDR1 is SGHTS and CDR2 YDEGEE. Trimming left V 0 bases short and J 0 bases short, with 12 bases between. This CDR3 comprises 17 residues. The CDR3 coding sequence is TGTGCCAGCAGCTTGGTACCGGCCAGCGCAACTAATGAAAAACTGTTTTTT. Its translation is CASSLVPASATNEKLFF.

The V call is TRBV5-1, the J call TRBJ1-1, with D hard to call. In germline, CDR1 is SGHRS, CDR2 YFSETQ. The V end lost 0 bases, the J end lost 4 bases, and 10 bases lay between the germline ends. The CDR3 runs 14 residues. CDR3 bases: TGCGCCAGCAGCTTGGGGGTCTCGGGCACTGAAGCTTTCTTT. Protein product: CASSLGVSGTEAFF.

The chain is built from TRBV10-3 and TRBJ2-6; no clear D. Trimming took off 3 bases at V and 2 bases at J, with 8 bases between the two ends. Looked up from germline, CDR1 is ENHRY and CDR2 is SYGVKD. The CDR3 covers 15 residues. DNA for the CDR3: TGTGCCATCAGTGACAGCACTACTGGGGCCAACGTCCTGACTTTC. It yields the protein CAISDSTTGANVLTF.

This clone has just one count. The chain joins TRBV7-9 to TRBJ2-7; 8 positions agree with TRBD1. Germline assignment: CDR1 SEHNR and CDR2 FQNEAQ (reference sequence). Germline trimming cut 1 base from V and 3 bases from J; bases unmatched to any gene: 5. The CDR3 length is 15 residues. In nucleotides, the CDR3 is TGTGCCAGCAGCTTAGATATTGGACAGGGCTACGAGCAGTACTTC. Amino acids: CASSLDIGQGYEQYF.

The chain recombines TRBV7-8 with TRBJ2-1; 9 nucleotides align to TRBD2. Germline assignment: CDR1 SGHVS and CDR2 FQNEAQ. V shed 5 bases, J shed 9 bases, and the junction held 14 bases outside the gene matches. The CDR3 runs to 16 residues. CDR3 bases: TGTGCCAGCAGCCTCGGGGGCCGCGGGGGGGCCGGTGAGCAGTTCTTC. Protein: CASSLGGRGGAGEQFF.

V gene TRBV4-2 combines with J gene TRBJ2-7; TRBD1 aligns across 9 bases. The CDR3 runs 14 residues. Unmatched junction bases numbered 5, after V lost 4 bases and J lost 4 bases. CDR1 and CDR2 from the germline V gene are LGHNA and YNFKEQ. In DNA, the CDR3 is TGTGCCAGCAGCCTCCGGGACAGGGATTACGAGCAGTACTTC. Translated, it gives CASSLRDRDYEQYF.

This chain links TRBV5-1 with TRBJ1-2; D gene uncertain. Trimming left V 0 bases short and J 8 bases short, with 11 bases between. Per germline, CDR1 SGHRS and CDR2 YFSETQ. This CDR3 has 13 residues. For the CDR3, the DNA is TGCGCCAGCAGCTTGGCCCGAAATCAGGGCTACACCTTC. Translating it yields CASSLARNQGYTF.

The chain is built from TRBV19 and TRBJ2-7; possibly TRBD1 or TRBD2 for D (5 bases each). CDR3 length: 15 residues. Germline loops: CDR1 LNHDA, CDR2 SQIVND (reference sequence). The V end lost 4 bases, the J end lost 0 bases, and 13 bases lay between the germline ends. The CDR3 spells CASSRGTSSSYEQYF. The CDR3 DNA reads TGTGCCAGTAGTAGGGGGACGTCAAGCTCCTACGAGCAGTACTTC.

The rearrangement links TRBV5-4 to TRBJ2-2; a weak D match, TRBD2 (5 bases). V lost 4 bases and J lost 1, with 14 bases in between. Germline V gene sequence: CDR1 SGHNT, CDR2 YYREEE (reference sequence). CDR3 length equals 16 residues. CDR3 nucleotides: TGTGCCAGCAGCCCACCGGCGGGCCAGAACACCGGGGAGCTGTTTTTT. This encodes CASSPPAGQNTGELFF.

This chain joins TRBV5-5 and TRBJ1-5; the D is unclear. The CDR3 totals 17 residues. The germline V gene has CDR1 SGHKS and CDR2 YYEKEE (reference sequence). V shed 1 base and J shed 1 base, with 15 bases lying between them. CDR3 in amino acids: CASSLNHSPRSNQPQHF. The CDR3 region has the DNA TGTGCCAGCAGCTTGAATCACTCACCGAGGAGCAATCAGCCCCAGCATTTT. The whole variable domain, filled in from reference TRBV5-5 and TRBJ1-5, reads DAGVTQSPTHLIKTRGQQVTLRCSPISGHKSVSWYQQVLGQGPQFIFQYYEKEERGRGNFPDRFSARQFPNYSSELNVNALLLGDSALYLCASSLNHSPRSNQPQHFGDGTRLSIL.